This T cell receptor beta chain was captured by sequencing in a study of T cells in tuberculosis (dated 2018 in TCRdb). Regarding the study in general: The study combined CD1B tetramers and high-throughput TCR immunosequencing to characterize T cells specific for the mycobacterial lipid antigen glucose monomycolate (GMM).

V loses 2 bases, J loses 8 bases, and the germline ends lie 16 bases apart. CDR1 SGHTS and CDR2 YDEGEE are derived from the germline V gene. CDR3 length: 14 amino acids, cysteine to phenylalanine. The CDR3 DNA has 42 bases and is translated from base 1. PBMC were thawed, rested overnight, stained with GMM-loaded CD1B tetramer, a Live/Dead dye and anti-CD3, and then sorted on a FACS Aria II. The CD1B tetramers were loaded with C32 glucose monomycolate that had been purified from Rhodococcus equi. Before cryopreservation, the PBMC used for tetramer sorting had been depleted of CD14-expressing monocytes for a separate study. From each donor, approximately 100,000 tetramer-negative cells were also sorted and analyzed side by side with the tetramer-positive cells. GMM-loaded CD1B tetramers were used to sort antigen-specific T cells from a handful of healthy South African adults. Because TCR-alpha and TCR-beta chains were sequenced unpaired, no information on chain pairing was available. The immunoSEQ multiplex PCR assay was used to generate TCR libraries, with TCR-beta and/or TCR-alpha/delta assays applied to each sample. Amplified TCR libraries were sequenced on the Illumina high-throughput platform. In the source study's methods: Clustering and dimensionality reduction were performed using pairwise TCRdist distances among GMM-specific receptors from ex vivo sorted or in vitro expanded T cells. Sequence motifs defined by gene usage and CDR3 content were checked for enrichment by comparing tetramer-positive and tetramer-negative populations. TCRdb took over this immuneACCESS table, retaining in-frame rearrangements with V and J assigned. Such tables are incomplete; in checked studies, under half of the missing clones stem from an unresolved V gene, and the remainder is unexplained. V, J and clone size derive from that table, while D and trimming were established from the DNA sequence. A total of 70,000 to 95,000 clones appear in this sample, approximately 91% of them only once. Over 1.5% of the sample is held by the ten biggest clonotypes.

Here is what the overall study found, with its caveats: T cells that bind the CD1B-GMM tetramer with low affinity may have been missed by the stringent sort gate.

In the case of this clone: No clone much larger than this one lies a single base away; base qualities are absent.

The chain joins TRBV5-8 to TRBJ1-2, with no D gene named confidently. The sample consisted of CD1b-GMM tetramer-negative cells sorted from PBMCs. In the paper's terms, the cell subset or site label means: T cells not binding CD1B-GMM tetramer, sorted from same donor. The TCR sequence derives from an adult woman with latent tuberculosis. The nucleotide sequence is TGTGCCAGCAGCTTCCGGCAGGTCTTTGGGGGCTACACCTTC. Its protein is CASSFRQVFGGYTF.